A single sample gave rise to the 20 T cell receptor beta chains below, sequenced in a study of shared clonotypes between healthy human individuals (dated by TCRdb to between 2020 and 2021). Libraries were built with the immunoSEQ multiplex PCR assay. Entries here come from immuneACCESS through TCRdb and include only in-frame sequences with V and J called. Some clones fail to appear in such tables; in the studies checked, an unresolved V gene covers under half of the shortfall, and the cause of the remainder is unknown. Counted in this sample were 1.5 million to 2.5 million clones; roughly 94% of them appeared once. Roughly 1.2% of the sample is in the top ten clones. CD8 naive samples consisted of CD45RO-negative cells that were positively selected for CCR7, yielding a CD45RA+CCR7+ population without TemRA cells. Sequenced: naive CD8+ T cells sorted from blood. The cell subset or site label for this specimen denotes: CD45RA+CCR7+. Source of these receptors: a man aged 18-30 years in good health.

A remark on this clone: In the same sample, other DNA sequences code for this CDR3. The rearrangement links TRBV19 to TRBJ2-1; the D is unclear. The CDR3 spans 13 residues. From germline, CDR1 is LNHDA and CDR2 SQIVND (reference sequence). Trimming removed 0 bases from V and 4 bases from J, with 4 bases in between. CDR3 sequence reads: CASSIDSYNEQFF. The DNA for the CDR3 is TGTGCCAGTAGTATAGATAGTTACAATGAGCAGTTCTTC.

The gene calls are TRBV4-1 and TRBJ2-5; 7 bases agree with TRBD1. The V gene's germline CDR1 is MGHRA and CDR2 YSYEKL. The CDR3 loop spans 14 amino acids. V dropped 4 bases and J dropped 1; count of bases not matched to a gene: 3. CDR3 in amino acids: CASSLGTAQETQYF. CDR3 nucleotides: TGCGCCAGCAGCCTGGGGACAGCCCAAGAGACCCAGTACTTC.

The chain joins TRBV10-2 to TRBJ1-2; TRBD1 matches at 10 bases. The trim removed 8 bases at V and 2 bases at J, leaving 5 bases unmatched. The CDR3 totals 14 residues. The germline V gene encodes CDR1 WSHSY and CDR2 SAAADI. CDR3 coding DNA: TGCGCCAGCGCGACAGGGGGCGAGAACTATGGCTACACCTTC. Translating it yields CASATGGENYGYTF.

The V call is TRBV7-6, the J call TRBJ2-1; 7 bases line up with TRBD1. In germline, CDR1 is SGHVS, CDR2 FNYEAQ. V dropped 5 bases and J dropped 5; count of bases not matched to a gene: 9. The CDR3 runs 15 residues. The CDR3 nucleotides are TGTGCCAGCAGCCCGAGTATAGGACAGGACAATGAGCAGTTCTTC. Protein product: CASSPSIGQDNEQFF.

This chain links TRBV27 with TRBJ1-5; possibly TRBD1 for D (5 bases). Germline V gene sequence: CDR1 MNHEY, CDR2 SMNVEV (reference sequence). Deletions cut 3 bases from V and 6 bases from J, with 12 bases between. The CDR3 is 14 residues long. CDR3 nucleotides: TGTGCCAGCAGTTTTCTTTTGGGGGGTCAGCCCCAGCATTTT. Protein product: CASSFLLGGQPQHF.

This sequence joins TRBV4-1 and TRBJ2-1; weak D call: TRBD1 (6 bases). V lost 1 base, J lost 7 bases, and 20 bases lay in between. CDR3 length equals 17 residues. Per germline, CDR1 MGHRA and CDR2 YSYEKL. CDR3 protein: CASSQGLTGPRKNEQFF. CDR3 bases: TGCGCCAGCAGCCAAGGCTTAACAGGGCCCAGGAAGAATGAGCAGTTCTTC.

The chain uses TRBV15 and TRBJ1-5; no firm D call. In germline, CDR1 is LNHNV, CDR2 YYDKDF (reference sequence). V lost 5 bases and J lost 2, with 22 bases in between. The length of the CDR3 is 18 residues. The CDR3 DNA sequence: TGTGCCACCAGCGGTTTTTCGGAGGAAGGCGTGGGCAATCAGCCCCAGCATTTT. Its translation: CATSGFSEEGVGNQPQHF. The full variable domain, rest sourced from reference TRBV15 and TRBJ1-5, is DAMVIQNPRYQVTQFGKPVTLSCSQTLNHNVMYWYQQKSSQAPKLLFHYYDKDFNNEADTPDNFQSRRPNTSFCFLDIRSPGLGDTAMYLCATSGFSEEGVGNQPQHFGDGTRLSIL.

This chain joins TRBV2 and TRBJ1-5; maybe TRBD1 (6 bases). V was trimmed by 2 bases and J by 3 bases, leaving 11 bases between them. Per the germline V gene, CDR1 is SNHLY and CDR2 is FYNNEI. The CDR3 is made up of 15 amino acids. This CDR3 reads CASSETGTFNQPQHF. The CDR3 DNA is TGTGCCAGCAGTGAAACCGGGACATTCAATCAGCCCCAGCATTTT.

The V gene is TRBV28, the J gene TRBJ2-7; tentatively, D is TRBD1 or TRBD2 (5 bases each). Germline V gene lookup returns CDR1 MDHEN and CDR2 SYDVKM. The CDR3 runs 15 residues. The V end was cut by 6 bases, the J end by 2 bases, with 17 bases between. CDR3 in DNA: TGTGCCAGCAGCTCCAGGGACGGGGAAGCCTACGAGCAGTACTTC. It is translated as CASSSRDGEAYEQYF.

J is TRBJ2-2 and V is TRBV11-3, with D perhaps TRBD1 or TRBD2 (5 bases each). This CDR3 region has 15 residues. Germline V gives CDR1 SGHNT, CDR2 YENEEA. Trimming removed 5 bases from V and 6 bases from J, with 16 bases in between. The CDR3 loop is CASSPGTVDPGELFF. CDR3 in DNA: TGTGCCAGCAGCCCCGGGACGGTGGATCCCGGGGAGCTGTTTTTT.

V is TRBV7-9 and J is TRBJ2-7; D unresolved. This CDR3 has 12 residues. Germline values: CDR1 SEHNR, CDR2 FQNEAQ (reference sequence). Trimming took off 3 bases at V and 4 bases at J, with 7 bases between the two ends. The CDR3: CASSLNGYEQYF. The CDR3 DNA follows: TGTGCCAGCAGCTTGAATGGGTACGAGCAGTACTTC.

The genes are TRBV6-5 and TRBJ2-7; 8 bases line up with TRBD1. Per the germline V gene, CDR1 is MNHEY and CDR2 is SVGAGI. V was clipped by 2 bases and J by 2 bases; unmatched bases: 8. This CDR3 is 16 amino acids long. CDR3 sequence reads: CASSYTTGANPYEQYF. The CDR3 DNA is TGTGCCAGCAGTTACACGACAGGGGCCAATCCCTACGAGCAGTACTTC.

The V gene is TRBV11-2, the J gene TRBJ2-7, with D hard to call. This CDR3 region has 11 residues. From germline, CDR1 is SGHAT and CDR2 FQNNGV. V gave up 5 bases and J gave up 5 bases, with 7 bases separating them. The CDR3 loop is CASSGTHEQYF. CDR3 nucleotide sequence: TGTGCCAGCAGCGGCACGCACGAGCAGTACTTC. Full variable domain (outside the CDR3, taken from reference TRBV11-2 and TRBJ2-7): EAGVAQSPRYKIIEKRQSVAFWCNPISGHATLYWYQQILGQGPKLLIQFQNNGVVDDSQLPKDRFSAERLKGVDSTLKIQPAKLEDSAVYLCASSGTHEQYFGPGTRLTVT.

A single count supports this clone. The chain combines TRBV2 with TRBJ1-2; D gene uncertain. V was trimmed by 6 bases and J by 4 bases, leaving 15 bases between them. Germline V CDR1 and CDR2: SNHLY, FYNNEI. This CDR3 region has 14 residues. CDR3: CASSPLAPSYGYTF. The CDR3 DNA is TGTGCCAGCAGCCCTCTGGCCCCTTCCTATGGCTACACCTTC.

Of note for this clone: Additional DNA sequences in this sample encode the identical CDR3. CDR3 sequence reads: CASSAGPDYEQYF. The CDR3, as DNA: TGCGCCAGCAGCGCGGGACCAGACTACGAGCAGTACTTC. The rearrangement joins TRBV5-1 to TRBJ2-7, with D possibly TRBD2 on 6 matching bases. This CDR3 has 13 residues. Trimming removed 4 bases at V and 3 bases at J, with 11 bases between. Germline CDR1 is SGHRS and CDR2 is YFSETQ.

This clone was seen once. This chain joins TRBV27 and TRBJ2-7, with 8 nucleotides matching TRBD2. This CDR3 is 16 amino acids long. Germline V gene lookup returns CDR1 MNHEY and CDR2 SMNVEV (reference sequence). With V trimmed by 0 bases and J by 2 bases, 6 bases remained unmatched. The CDR3 DNA follows: TGTGCCAGCAGTTTATCTTCTAGCGGGTACACCTACGAGCAGTACTTC. It codes for CASSLSSSGYTYEQYF.

DNA for the CDR3: TGTGCCAGCAGCGTAAAATCTGGGGCCAACGTCCTGACTTTC. Translated: CASSVKSGANVLTF. The chain employs TRBV9 and TRBJ2-6; D is undetermined. This CDR3 spans 14 amino acids. Germline CDR1 is SGDLS and CDR2 is YYNGEE. V was cut by 1 base and J by 1 base, with 3 bases left in between.

The V gene is TRBV10-3, the J gene TRBJ2-1; no firm D call. This CDR3 region has 14 residues. Looked up from germline, CDR1 is ENHRY and CDR2 is SYGVKD. Trimming stripped 2 bases from V and 7 bases from J, with 12 bases between. The CDR3 DNA reads as TGTGCCATCAGTGAGCACTCCTTCATGAATGAGCAGTTCTTC. It specifies CAISEHSFMNEQFF.

This chain's CDR3 is CASSMGQTSSYTF. CDR3 coding DNA: TGTGCCAGCAGCATGGGACAGACTAGTAGCTACACCTTC. The J gene is TRBJ1-2, the V gene TRBV7-9, with 7 bases that match TRBD1. The CDR3 sequence is 13 residues long. Germline loops: CDR1 SEHNR, CDR2 FQNEAQ (reference sequence). J lost 9 bases, V lost 5 bases, and 9 bases had no gene match.

This clone has a handful of counts. The same CDR3 is also encoded by other DNA sequences in this sample. The chain has TRBV9 and TRBJ1-2; D ambiguous. V was shortened by 3 bases and J by 5 bases, with 5 bases between the two germline ends. Per germline, CDR1 SGDLS and CDR2 YYNGEE. The CDR3 spans 11 residues. The DNA of the CDR3 is TGTGCCAGCAGCGCAGGTTATGGCTACACCTTC. The encoded protein is CASSAGYGYTF.